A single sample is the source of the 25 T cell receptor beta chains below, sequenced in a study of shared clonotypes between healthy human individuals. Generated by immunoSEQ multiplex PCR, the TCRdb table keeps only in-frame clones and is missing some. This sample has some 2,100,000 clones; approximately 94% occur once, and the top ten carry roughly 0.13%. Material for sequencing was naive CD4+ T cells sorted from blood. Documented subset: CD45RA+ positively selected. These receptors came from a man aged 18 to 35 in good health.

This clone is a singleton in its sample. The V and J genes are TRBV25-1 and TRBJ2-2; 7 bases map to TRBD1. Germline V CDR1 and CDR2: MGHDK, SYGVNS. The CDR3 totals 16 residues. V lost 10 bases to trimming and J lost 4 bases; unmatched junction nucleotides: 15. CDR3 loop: CATSLRGGAATGELFF. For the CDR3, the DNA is TGTGCCACCTCACTACGAGGGGGCGCGGCCACCGGGGAGCTGTTTTTT. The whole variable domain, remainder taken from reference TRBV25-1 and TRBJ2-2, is EADIYQTPRYLVIGTGKKITLECSQTMGHDKMYWYQQDPGMELHLIHYSYGVNSTEKGDLSSESTVSRIRTEHFPLTLESARPSHTSQYLCATSLRGGAATGELFFGEGSRLTVL.

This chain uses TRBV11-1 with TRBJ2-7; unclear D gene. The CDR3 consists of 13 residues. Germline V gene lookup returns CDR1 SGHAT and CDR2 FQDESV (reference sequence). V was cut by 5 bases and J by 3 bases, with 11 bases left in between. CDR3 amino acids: CASSTRYGYEQYF. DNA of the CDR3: TGTGCCAGCAGCACGCGTTACGGCTACGAGCAGTACTTC.

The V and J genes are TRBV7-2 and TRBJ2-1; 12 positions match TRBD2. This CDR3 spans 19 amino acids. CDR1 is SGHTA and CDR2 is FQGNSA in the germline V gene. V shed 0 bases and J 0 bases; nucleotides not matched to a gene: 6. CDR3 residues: CASSLAGLAGGFSYNEQFF. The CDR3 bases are TGTGCCAGCAGCTTAGCGGGGCTAGCGGGAGGGTTCTCCTACAATGAGCAGTTCTTC.

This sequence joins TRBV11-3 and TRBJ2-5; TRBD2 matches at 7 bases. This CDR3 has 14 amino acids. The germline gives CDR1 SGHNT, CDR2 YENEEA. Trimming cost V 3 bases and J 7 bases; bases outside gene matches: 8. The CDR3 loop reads CASSFNKPGGTQYF. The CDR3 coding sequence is TGTGCCAGCAGCTTCAACAAACCGGGGGGGACCCAGTACTTC.

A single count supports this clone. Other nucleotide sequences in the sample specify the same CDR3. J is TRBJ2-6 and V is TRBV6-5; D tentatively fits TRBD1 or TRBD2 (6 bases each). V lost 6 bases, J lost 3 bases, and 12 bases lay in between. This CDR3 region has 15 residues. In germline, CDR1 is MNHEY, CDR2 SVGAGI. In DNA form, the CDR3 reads TGTGCCAGCAGCTCTGGGGGGCTTGGGGCCAACGTCCTGACTTTC. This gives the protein CASSSGGLGANVLTF.

In nucleotides, the CDR3 is TGTGCCAGCAGTGGGCCGGGACTAGCGCCTCGCGGCTACGAGCAGTACTTC. Protein sequence: CASSGPGLAPRGYEQYF. V usage is TRBV6-1 and J usage is TRBJ2-7, with 10 bases aligning to TRBD2. The J segment lost 3 bases and the V segment lost 4 bases, leaving 12 bases of the junction unmatched. Germline V gene sequence: CDR1 MNHNS, CDR2 SASEGT. The CDR3 extends over 17 amino acids.

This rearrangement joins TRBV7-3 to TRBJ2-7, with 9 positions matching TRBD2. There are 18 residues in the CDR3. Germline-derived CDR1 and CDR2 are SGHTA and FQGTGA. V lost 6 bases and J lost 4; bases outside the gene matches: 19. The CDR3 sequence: CASSYSPTSSGAGYEQYF. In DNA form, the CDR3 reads TGTGCCAGCAGTTATTCCCCAACCTCTAGCGGGGCAGGGTACGAGCAGTACTTC. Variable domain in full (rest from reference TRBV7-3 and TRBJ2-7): GAGVSQTPSNKVTEKGKYVELRCDPISGHTALYWYRQSLGQGPEFLIYFQGTGAADDSGLPNDRFFAVRPEGSVSTLKIQRTERGDSAVYLCASSYSPTSSGAGYEQYFGPGTRLTVT.

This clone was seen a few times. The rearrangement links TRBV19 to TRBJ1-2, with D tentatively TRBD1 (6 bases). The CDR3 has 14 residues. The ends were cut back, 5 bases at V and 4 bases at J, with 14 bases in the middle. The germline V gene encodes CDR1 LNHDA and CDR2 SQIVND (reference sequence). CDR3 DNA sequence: TGTGCCAGTAGTCTCTCGGACAGCATCTATGGCTACACCTTC. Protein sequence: CASSLSDSIYGYTF. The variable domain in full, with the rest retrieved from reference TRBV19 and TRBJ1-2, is DGGITQSPKYLFRKEGQNVTLSCEQNLNHDAMYWYRQDPGQGLRLIYYSQIVNDFQKGDIAEGYSVSREKKESFPLTVTSAQKNPTAFYLCASSLSDSIYGYTFGSGTRLTVV.

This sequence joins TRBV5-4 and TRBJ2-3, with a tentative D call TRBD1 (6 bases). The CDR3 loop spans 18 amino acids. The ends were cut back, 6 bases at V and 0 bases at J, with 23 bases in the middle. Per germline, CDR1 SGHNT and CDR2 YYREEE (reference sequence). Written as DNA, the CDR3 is TGTGCCAGCAACCCGGGACACCTCCTCCCCTCTAGCACAGATACGCAGTATTTT. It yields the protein CASNPGHLLPSSTDTQYF.

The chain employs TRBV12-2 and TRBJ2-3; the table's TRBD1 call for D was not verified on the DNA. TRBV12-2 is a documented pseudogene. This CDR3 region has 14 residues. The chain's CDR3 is CASRPGQVTDTQYF. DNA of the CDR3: TGTGCAAGTCGTCCCGGACAGGTGACAGATACGCAGTATTTT.

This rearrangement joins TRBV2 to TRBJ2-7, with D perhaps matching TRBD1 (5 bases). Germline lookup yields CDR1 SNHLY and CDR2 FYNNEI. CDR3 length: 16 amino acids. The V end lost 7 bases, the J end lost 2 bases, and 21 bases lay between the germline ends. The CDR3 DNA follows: TGTGCCAGCACCCCTGAAGAATGGGGCGAGGCCTACGAGCAGTACTTC. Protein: CASTPEEWGEAYEQYF.

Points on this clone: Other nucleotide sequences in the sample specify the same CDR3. For the CDR3, the DNA is TGTGCCAGCAGCTTAGAATTGGCGGCCTCCTACGAGCAGTACTTC. It codes for CASSLELAASYEQYF. The chain joins TRBV7-2 to TRBJ2-7; D call uncertain. Germline V lookup: CDR1 SGHTA, CDR2 FQGNSA. CDR3 length equals 15 residues. V was trimmed by 1 base and J by 0 bases, leaving 10 bases between them.

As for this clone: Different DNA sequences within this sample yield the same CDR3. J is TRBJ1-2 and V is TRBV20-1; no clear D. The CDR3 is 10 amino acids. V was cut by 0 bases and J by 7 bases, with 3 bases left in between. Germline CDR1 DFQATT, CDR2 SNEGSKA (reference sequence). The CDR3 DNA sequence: TGCAGTGCTAGAGAGGGTGGCTACACCTTC. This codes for CSAREGGYTF.

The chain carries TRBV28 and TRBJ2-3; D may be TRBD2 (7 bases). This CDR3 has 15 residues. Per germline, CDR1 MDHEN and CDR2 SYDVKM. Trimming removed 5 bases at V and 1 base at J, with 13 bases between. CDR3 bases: TGTGCCAGCAGTGACCTAGGGGGGGGCACAGATACGCAGTATTTT. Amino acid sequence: CASSDLGGGTDTQYF.

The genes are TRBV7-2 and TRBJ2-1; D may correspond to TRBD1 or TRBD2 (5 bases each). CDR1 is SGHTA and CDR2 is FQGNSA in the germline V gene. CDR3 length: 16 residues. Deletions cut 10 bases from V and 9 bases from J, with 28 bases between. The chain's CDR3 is CATCAGAHIALGEQFF. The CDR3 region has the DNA TGTGCCACCTGCGCCGGGGCCCACATAGCGCTCGGTGAGCAGTTCTTC. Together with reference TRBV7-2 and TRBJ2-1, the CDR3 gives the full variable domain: GAGVSQSPSNKVTEKGKDVELRCDPISGHTALYWYRQSLGQGLEFLIYFQGNSAPDKSGLPSDRFSAERTGGSVSTLTIQRTQQEDSAVYLCATCAGAHIALGEQFFGPGTRLTVL.

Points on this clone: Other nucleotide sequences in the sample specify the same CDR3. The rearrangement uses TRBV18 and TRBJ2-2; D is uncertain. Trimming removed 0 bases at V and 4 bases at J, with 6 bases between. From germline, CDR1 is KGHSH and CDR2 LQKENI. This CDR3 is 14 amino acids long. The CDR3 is CASSPPSATGELFF. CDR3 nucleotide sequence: TGTGCCAGCTCACCACCGAGCGCCACCGGGGAGCTGTTTTTT. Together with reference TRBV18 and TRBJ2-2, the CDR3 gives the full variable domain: NAGVMQNPRHLVRRRGQEARLRCSPMKGHSHVYWYRQLPEEGLKFMVYLQKENIIDESGMPKERFSAEFPKEGPSILRIQQVVRGDSAAYFCASSPPSATGELFFGEGSRLTVL.

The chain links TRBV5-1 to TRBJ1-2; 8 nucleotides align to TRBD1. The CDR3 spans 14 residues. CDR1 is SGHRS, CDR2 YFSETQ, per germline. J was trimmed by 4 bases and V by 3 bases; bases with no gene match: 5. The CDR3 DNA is TGCGCCAGCAGCTCAGGGGGCGGAAGCTATGGCTACACCTTC. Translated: CASSSGGGSYGYTF.

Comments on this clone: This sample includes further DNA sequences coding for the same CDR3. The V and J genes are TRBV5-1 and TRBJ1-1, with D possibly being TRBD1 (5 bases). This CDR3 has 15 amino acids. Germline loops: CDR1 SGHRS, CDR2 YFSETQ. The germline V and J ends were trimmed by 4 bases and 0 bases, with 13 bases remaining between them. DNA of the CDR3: TGCGCCAGCAGCATAGGACAAGGGATGAACACTGAAGCTTTCTTT. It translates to CASSIGQGMNTEAFF.

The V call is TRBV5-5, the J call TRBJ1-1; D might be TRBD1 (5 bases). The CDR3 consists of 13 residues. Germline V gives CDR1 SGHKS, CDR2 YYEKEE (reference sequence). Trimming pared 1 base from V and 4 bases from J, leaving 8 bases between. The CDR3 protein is CASSLNGATEAFF. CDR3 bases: TGTGCCAGCAGCTTGAATGGGGCCACTGAAGCTTTCTTT.

The DNA of the CDR3 is TGTGCCAGCTCAAACGAGGCGGGAGGTCATGAGCAGTACTTC. It encodes CASSNEAGGHEQYF. The chain recombines TRBV18 with TRBJ2-7, with TRBD2 matching 8 bases. V shed 5 bases, J shed 7 bases, and the junction held 10 bases outside the gene matches. The V gene's germline CDR1 is KGHSH and CDR2 LQKENI. The CDR3 contains 14 residues.

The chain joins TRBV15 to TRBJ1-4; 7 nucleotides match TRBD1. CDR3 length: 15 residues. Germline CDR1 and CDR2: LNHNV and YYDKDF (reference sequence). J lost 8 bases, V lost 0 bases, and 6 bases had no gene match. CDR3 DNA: TGTGCCACCAGCAGAGATCGAGGGGGACAGGAAAAACTGTTTTTT. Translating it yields CATSRDRGGQEKLFF.

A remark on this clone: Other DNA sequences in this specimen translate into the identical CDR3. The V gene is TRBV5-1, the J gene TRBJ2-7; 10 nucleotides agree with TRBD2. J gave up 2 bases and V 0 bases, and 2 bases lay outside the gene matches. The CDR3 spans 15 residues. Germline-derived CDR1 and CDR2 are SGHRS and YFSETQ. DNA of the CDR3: TGCGCCAGCAGCTTGGATCTAGCGGGGGCCTACGAGCAGTACTTC. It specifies CASSLDLAGAYEQYF. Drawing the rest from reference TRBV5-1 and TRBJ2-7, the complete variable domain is KAGVTQTPRYLIKTRGQQVTLSCSPISGHRSVSWYQQTPGQGLQFLFEYFSETQRNKGNFPGRFSGRQFSNSRSEMNVSTLELGDSALYLCASSLDLAGAYEQYFGPGTRLTVT.

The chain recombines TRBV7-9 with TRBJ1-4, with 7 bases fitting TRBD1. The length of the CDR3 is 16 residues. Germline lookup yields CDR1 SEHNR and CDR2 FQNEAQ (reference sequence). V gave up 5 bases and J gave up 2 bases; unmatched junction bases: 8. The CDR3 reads CASSPSRGQTNEKLFF. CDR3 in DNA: TGTGCCAGCAGCCCAAGCAGGGGACAGACTAATGAAAAACTGTTTTTT.

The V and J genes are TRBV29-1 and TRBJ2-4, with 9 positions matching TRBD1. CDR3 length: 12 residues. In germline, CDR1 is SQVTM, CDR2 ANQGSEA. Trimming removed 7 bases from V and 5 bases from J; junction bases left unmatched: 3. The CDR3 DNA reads TGCAGCGCTAGGACAGGGGAAAACATTCAGTACTTC. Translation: CSARTGENIQYF.

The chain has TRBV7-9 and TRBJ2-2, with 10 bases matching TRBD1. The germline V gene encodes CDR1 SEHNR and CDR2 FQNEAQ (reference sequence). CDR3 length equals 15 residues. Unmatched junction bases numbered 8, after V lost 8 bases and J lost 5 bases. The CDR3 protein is CASSRQGATTGELFF. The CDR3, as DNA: TGTGCCAGCTCCAGACAGGGGGCGACGACCGGGGAGCTGTTTTTT.